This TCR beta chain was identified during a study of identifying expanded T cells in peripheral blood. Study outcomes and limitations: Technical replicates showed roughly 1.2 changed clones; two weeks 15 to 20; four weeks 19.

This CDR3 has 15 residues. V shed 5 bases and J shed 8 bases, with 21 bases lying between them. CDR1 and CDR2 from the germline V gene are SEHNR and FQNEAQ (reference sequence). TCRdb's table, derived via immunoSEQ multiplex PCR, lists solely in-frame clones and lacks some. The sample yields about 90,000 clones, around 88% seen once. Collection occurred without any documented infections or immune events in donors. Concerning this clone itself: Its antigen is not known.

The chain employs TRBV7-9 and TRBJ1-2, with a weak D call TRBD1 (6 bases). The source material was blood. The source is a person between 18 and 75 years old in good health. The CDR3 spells CASSTQTGAPGGYTF. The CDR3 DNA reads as TGTGCCAGCAGCACTCAGACAGGAGCCCCTGGCGGCTACACCTTC.